The 10 T cell receptor beta chains reported below all come from one sample, sequenced in a study of blood T cell repertoires in COVID-19. The repertoire was sequenced with immunoSEQ multiplex PCR; TCRdb's copy has only in-frame clones and lacks some. The sample contains 150,000 or so clones, roughly three quarters of which appear only once. The sequencing input was peripheral blood. The source of these receptors is a woman aged 70-85 years with acute or convalescent COVID-19.

This clone came up once. The chain uses TRBV18 and TRBJ2-1; TRBD2 matches at 12 bases. Germline loops: CDR1 KGHSH, CDR2 LQKENI. This CDR3 is built from 16 residues. V was clipped by 3 bases and J by 2 bases; unmatched bases: 2. The CDR3 region is CASSPSSGGAYNEQFF. CDR3 nucleotide sequence: TGTGCCAGCTCACCTTCTAGCGGGGGGGCCTACAATGAGCAGTTCTTC.

The V gene is TRBV6-6, the J gene TRBJ1-2, with 8 nucleotides matching TRBD1. Germline lookup yields CDR1 MNHNY and CDR2 SVGAGI (reference sequence). This CDR3 contains 13 residues. V trimming: 7 bases; J trimming: 4 bases; junction bases outside the gene matches: 5. The CDR3, as DNA: TGTGCCAGCATCCCGGGGACAGGCTATGGCTACACCTTC. This codes for CASIPGTGYGYTF.

This clone was counted a few times. J is TRBJ1-4 and V is TRBV5-1; unclear D gene. Trimming cost V 2 bases and J 3 bases, with 8 bases left between them. The CDR3 length is 14 residues. Per germline, CDR1 SGHRS and CDR2 YFSETQ. DNA for the CDR3: TGCGCCAGCAGCTTAAATGCAGCTAATGAAAAACTGTTTTTT. This sequence encodes CASSLNAANEKLFF.

The chain has TRBV19 and TRBJ2-5; TRBD1 matches 7 bases. The V gene end was trimmed by 5 bases and the J gene end by 3 bases; junction bases not matched to a gene: 3. The germline gives CDR1 LNHDA, CDR2 SQIVND (reference sequence). The CDR3 consists of 13 residues. The CDR3 reads CASSPGTEETQYF. The CDR3 region has the DNA TGTGCCAGTAGTCCCGGGACAGAAGAGACCCAGTACTTC. Using reference TRBV19 and TRBJ2-5 for the parts outside the CDR3, the full variable domain is DGGITQSPKYLFRKEGQNVTLSCEQNLNHDAMYWYRQDPGQGLRLIYYSQIVNDFQKGDIAEGYSVSREKKESFPLTVTSAQKNPTAFYLCASSPGTEETQYFGPGTRLLVL.

This clone showed up just once. This specimen includes other DNA sequences encoding the same CDR3. This chain joins TRBV7-2 and TRBJ1-2; D is possibly TRBD1 (5 bases). This CDR3 region has 15 residues. V was pared by 1 base and J by 3 bases, with 12 bases between. In germline, CDR1 is SGHTA, CDR2 FQGNSA. CDR3 protein: CASSLDQGADYGYTF. CDR3 in DNA: TGTGCCAGCAGCTTAGACCAGGGTGCAGACTATGGCTACACCTTC.

The chain links TRBV19 to TRBJ2-4, with D uncertain. Trimming shortened V by 1 base and J by 7 bases, and 8 bases separated the two germline ends. Looked up from germline, CDR1 is LNHDA and CDR2 is SQIVND (reference sequence). The CDR3 is 13 amino acids. CDR3 protein: CASSIALGNIQYF. The CDR3 region has the DNA TGTGCCAGTAGTATAGCACTCGGGAACATTCAGTACTTC.

A few counts support this clone. The CDR3 DNA reads as TGTGCCAGTAACCGGGGGGGCGGTGAAGCTTTCTTT. Protein sequence: CASNRGGGEAFF. This chain joins TRBV19 and TRBJ1-1; the D gene is possibly TRBD1 (6 bases). The CDR3 runs 12 residues. CDR1 LNHDA and CDR2 SQIVND come from the germline V gene (reference sequence). Trimming took off 7 bases at V and 7 bases at J, with 13 bases between the two ends. The variable domain in full, with the rest retrieved from reference TRBV19 and TRBJ1-1, is DGGITQSPKYLFRKEGQNVTLSCEQNLNHDAMYWYRQDPGQGLRLIYYSQIVNDFQKGDIAEGYSVSREKKESFPLTVTSAQKNPTAFYLCASNRGGGEAFFGQGTRLTVV.

This clone was seen more than once but under ten times. The CDR3 DNA reads as TGCAGCGTTGAAGTCCCGGGACAGGGGTACACTGAAGCTTTCTTT. Its translation: CSVEVPGQGYTEAFF. The J gene is TRBJ1-1, the V gene TRBV29-1, with 10 bases matching TRBD1. With 1 base clipped from V and 3 bases from J, the junction kept 5 bases outside the gene matches. This CDR3 has 15 residues. The germline V gene encodes CDR1 SQVTM and CDR2 ANQGSEA.

The chain carries TRBV13 and TRBJ2-3; TRBD2 agrees at 8 bases. CDR1 is PRHDT and CDR2 is FYEKMQ in the germline V gene (reference sequence). Trimming at V came to 4 bases and at J to 0 bases, leaving 6 bases not matched to a gene. This CDR3 comprises 16 residues. CDR3 nucleotide sequence: TGTGCCAGCAGCTCCTTTACTAGCGGAAGCACAGATACGCAGTATTTT. This codes for CASSSFTSGSTDTQYF.

The chain links TRBV18 to TRBJ1-6; 8 bases are shared with TRBD1. V shed 1 base, J shed 5 bases, and the junction held 13 bases outside the gene matches. In germline, CDR1 is KGHSH, CDR2 LQKENI. The CDR3 length is 19 residues. The CDR3 bases are TGTGCCAGCTCACCACTTTCCGTTGGGACAGGCCTGAATAATTCACCCCTCCACTTT. This translates into CASSPLSVGTGLNNSPLHF.